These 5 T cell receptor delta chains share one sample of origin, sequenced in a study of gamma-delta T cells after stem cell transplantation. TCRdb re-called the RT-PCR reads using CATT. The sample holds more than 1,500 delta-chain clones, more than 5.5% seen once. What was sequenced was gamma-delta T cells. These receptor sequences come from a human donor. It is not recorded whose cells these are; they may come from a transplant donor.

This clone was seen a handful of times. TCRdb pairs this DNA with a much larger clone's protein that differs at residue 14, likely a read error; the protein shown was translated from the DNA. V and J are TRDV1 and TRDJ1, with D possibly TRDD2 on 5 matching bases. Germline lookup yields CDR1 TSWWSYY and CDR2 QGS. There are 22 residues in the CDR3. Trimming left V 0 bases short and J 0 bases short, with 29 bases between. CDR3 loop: CALGELIFPQAYRVVYTDKLIF. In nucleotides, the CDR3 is TGTGCTCTTGGGGAACTCATCTTCCCTCAGGCCTACCGGGTGGTGTACACCGATAAACTCATCTTT.

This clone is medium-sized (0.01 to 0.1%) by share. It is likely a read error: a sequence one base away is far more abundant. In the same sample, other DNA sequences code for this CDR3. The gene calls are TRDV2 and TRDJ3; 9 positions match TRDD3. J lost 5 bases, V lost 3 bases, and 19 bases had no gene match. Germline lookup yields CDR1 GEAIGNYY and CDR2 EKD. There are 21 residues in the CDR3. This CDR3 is CACDRYEATGGYYRDTRQMFF. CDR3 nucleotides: TGTGCCTGTGACCGGTATGAGGCCACCGGGGGATACTACCGGGACACCCGACAGATGTTTTTC.

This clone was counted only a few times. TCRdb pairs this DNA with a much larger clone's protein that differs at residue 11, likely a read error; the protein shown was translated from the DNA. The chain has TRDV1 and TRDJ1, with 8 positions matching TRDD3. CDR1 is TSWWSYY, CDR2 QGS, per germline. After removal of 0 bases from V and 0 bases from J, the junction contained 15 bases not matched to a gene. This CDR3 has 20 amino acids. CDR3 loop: CALGELRPGGAPLYTDKLIF. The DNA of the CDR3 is TGTGCTCTTGGGGAACTGAGGCCTGGGGGAGCCCCTTTGTACACCGATAAACTCATCTTT.

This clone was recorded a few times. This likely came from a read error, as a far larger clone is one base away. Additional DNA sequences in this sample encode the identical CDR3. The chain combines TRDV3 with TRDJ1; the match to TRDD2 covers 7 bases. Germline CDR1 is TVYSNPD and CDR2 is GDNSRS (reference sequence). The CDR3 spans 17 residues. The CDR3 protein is CAFRVSYLTLANDKLIF. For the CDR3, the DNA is TGTGCCTTTAGGGTTTCCTACTTAACGCTCGCCAACGATAAGCTCATCTTT.

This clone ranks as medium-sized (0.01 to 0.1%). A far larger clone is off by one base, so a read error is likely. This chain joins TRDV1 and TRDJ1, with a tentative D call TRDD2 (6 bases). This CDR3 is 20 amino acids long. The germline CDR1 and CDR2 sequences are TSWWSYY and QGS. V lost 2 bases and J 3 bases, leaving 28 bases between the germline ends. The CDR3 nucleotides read TGTGCTCTTGGGGAATTTCCTATAGAGGAGCTGGATCATTACGCCGATAAACTCATCTTT. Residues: CALGEFPIEELDHYADKLIF.